The rows below give T cell receptor beta chains drawn from one sample of a study of cytomegalovirus exposure and HLA in healthy donors. Clones were read by immunoSEQ multiplex PCR, and TCRdb kept only the in-frame ones, dropping some. Of 110,000 to 150,000 clones in the sample, around 72% are singletons; the top ten hold approximately 2%. The sequenced sample was PBMCs. The receptor source for this set is a man in his forties in good health and CMV-seronegative. Both conserved end residues are part of each CDR3. Each record gives: CDR3 DNA, CDR3 protein, D gene, V gene, clone size, J gene. D genes are given only for firm matches. A clone size is listed for some rows: how often the clone was seen (once, few, many), or a class if it is expanded.

CDR3 DNA: TGCGCCAGCAGCCAAGATCAGGGCAGACAAGAGACCCAGTACTTC; CDR3 protein: CASSQDQGRQETQYF; D gene: .; V gene: TRBV4-1; clone size: .; J gene: TRBJ2-5
CDR3 DNA: TGTGCCAGCTCATCGGTCCAGCGGACGTACCAAGAGACCCAGTACTTC; CDR3 protein: CASSSVQRTYQETQYF; D gene: .; V gene: TRBV18; clone size: .; J gene: TRBJ2-5
CDR3 DNA: TGTGCCAGTAGCCCCCTGGCAACAGGGACTGGGGCCAACGTCCTGACTTTC; CDR3 protein: CASSPLATGTGANVLTF; D gene: .; V gene: TRBV19; clone size: once; J gene: TRBJ2-6
CDR3 DNA: TGTGCCAGCAGTGTGGCACAGGGCGAAGTAGAGACCCAGTACTTC; CDR3 protein: CASSVAQGEVETQYF; D gene: .; V gene: TRBV6-1; clone size: .; J gene: TRBJ2-5
CDR3 DNA: TGTGCCAGCAGCCACCAGGGTGTGGACACTGAAGCTTTCTTT; CDR3 protein: CASSHQGVDTEAFF; D gene: .; V gene: TRBV7-9; clone size: .; J gene: TRBJ1-1
CDR3 DNA: TGTGCCAGCAGCGCCACCTCGGGTGGCTACACCTTC; CDR3 protein: CASSATSGGYTF; D gene: .; V gene: TRBV2; clone size: .; J gene: TRBJ1-2
CDR3 DNA: TGTGCCAGCAGAATACAGGTGGGATACAATGAGCAGTTCTTC; CDR3 protein: CASRIQVGYNEQFF; D gene: .; V gene: TRBV6-5; clone size: .; J gene: TRBJ2-1
CDR3 DNA: TGTGCCAGCAGCCCCGGGATAAACTACGAGCAGTACTTC; CDR3 protein: CASSPGINYEQYF; D gene: .; V gene: TRBV11-2; clone size: .; J gene: TRBJ2-7
CDR3 DNA: TGTGCCAGCAGTGAAATGGGGTCAGGGCCGTACGAGCAGTACTTC; CDR3 protein: CASSEMGSGPYEQYF; D gene: .; V gene: TRBV6-1; clone size: few; J gene: TRBJ2-7
CDR3 DNA: TGTGCCAGCAGCAGAGGAAGAACGGAGACCCAGTACTTC; CDR3 protein: CASSRGRTETQYF; D gene: .; V gene: TRBV7-2; clone size: few; J gene: TRBJ2-5
CDR3 DNA: TGCGCCAGCAGCCTGGGGGCCGGACAGACAGAAAAAGCCTACGAGCAGTACTTC; CDR3 protein: CASSLGAGQTEKAYEQYF; D gene: .; V gene: TRBV5-1; clone size: once; J gene: TRBJ2-7
CDR3 DNA: TGTGCCAGCAGCTTGGCCACAGGGGGTTACTATGGCTACCCCTTC; CDR3 protein: CASSLATGGYYGYPF; D gene: TRBD1; V gene: TRBV7-9; clone size: .; J gene: TRBJ1-2
CDR3 DNA: TGCACCGCAAGGGCTAGCGGGGCCTCCTACAATGAGCAGTTCTTC; CDR3 protein: CTARASGASYNEQFF; D gene: TRBD2; V gene: TRBV29-1; clone size: .; J gene: TRBJ2-1
CDR3 DNA: TGTGCCAGCAGCCCCACGACAGGGCGAAATGAAAAACTGTTTTTT; CDR3 protein: CASSPTTGRNEKLFF; D gene: TRBD1; V gene: TRBV6-6; clone size: .; J gene: TRBJ1-4
CDR3 DNA: TGTGCCACCAGCAGAGACCTGTCTAACTATGGCTACACCTTC; CDR3 protein: CATSRDLSNYGYTF; D gene: .; V gene: TRBV15; clone size: .; J gene: TRBJ1-2
CDR3 DNA: TGTGCCAGCAGCAAAGTTGGGGGGACCGTGAACGGATACTCTGGAAACACCATATATTTT; CDR3 protein: CASSKVGGTVNGYSGNTIYF; D gene: .; V gene: TRBV21-1; clone size: .; J gene: TRBJ1-3
CDR3 DNA: TGTGCCAGCAGTGCCGGGACAGGGGCAGATACGCAGTATTTT; CDR3 protein: CASSAGTGADTQYF; D gene: TRBD1; V gene: TRBV6-5; clone size: few; J gene: TRBJ2-3